The 15 T cell receptor beta chains below come from one sample, sequenced in a study of T cell changes during pregnancy in multiple sclerosis. Method: immunoSEQ multiplex PCR; TCRdb's copy keeps in-frame clones and lacks some. The sample lists over 90,000 clones; 92% were seen once. Sample: peripheral blood, taken after pregnancy. The source of these receptors is a female donor with multiple sclerosis, enrolled in a pregnancy study.

This chain joins TRBV30 and TRBJ2-1; 9 bases map to TRBD1. The germline V gene has CDR1 GTSNPN and CDR2 SVGIG (reference sequence). The CDR3 has 16 residues. V dropped 2 bases and J dropped 1; count of bases not matched to a gene: 6. The CDR3 sequence: CAWSQWDRVSYNEQFF. The DNA for the CDR3 is TGTGCCTGGAGTCAGTGGGACAGGGTGTCCTACAATGAGCAGTTCTTC.

J is TRBJ2-1 and V is TRBV4-2; the match to TRBD2 covers 13 bases. The CDR3 contains 18 residues. The germline V gene has CDR1 LGHNA and CDR2 YNFKEQ. Trimming took 0 bases from V and 8 from J; bases not matched to a gene: 10. The CDR3 loop reads CASSQDTRLAGGTDEQFF. The CDR3, as DNA: TGTGCCAGCAGCCAAGATACCCGACTAGCGGGGGGAACCGATGAGCAGTTCTTC.

The rearrangement links TRBV7-8 to TRBJ2-7; D is ambiguous. The ends were cut back, 3 bases at V and 7 bases at J, with 10 bases in the middle. The germline gives CDR1 SGHVS, CDR2 FQNEAQ. This CDR3 has 12 residues. The CDR3 nucleotides are TGTGCCAGCAGCTTGGATACGGAGGAGCAGTACTTC. Protein: CASSLDTEEQYF.

This chain connects TRBV9 to TRBJ2-1, with TRBD1 identical over 9 bases. Trimming at V came to 0 bases and at J to 8 bases, leaving 0 bases not matched to a gene. CDR3 size: 13 residues. CDR1 is SGDLS and CDR2 is YYNGEE in the germline V gene. The CDR3: CASSVDRGHEQFF. The CDR3 DNA reads TGTGCCAGCAGCGTAGACAGGGGGCATGAGCAGTTCTTC.

The genes are TRBV5-5 and TRBJ1-3; D call uncertain. V shed 4 bases and J shed 6 bases, with 11 bases lying between them. The CDR3 length is 13 residues. Germline CDR1 is SGHKS and CDR2 is YYEKEE (reference sequence). The CDR3 is CASSPTDSNTIYF. CDR3 coding DNA: TGTGCCAGCAGCCCGACGGACTCAAACACCATATATTTT.

The V and J genes are TRBV7-2 and TRBJ2-5, with 11 positions matching TRBD2. V dropped 1 base and J dropped 7; count of bases not matched to a gene: 14. CDR1 is SGHTA and CDR2 is FQGNSA in the germline V gene. The CDR3 runs to 18 residues. The CDR3 region has the DNA TGTGCCAGCAGCTTAGTCCTAGCGGGAGGCCCTCTTGGAGTGACCCAGTACTTC. Residues: CASSLVLAGGPLGVTQYF.

This CDR3 reads CASSLEGRGATEQYF. CDR3 DNA: TGTGCCAGCAGCTTGGAGGGCAGGGGGGCTACTGAGCAGTACTTC. The rearrangement joins TRBV5-4 to TRBJ2-7; weak D call: TRBD1 (7 bases). Trimming took off 0 bases at V and 7 bases at J, with 17 bases between the two ends. The germline gives CDR1 SGHNT, CDR2 YYREEE (reference sequence). The CDR3 sequence is 15 residues long.

The chain has TRBV27 and TRBJ1-1; the D gene is possibly TRBD1 (5 bases). CDR1 is MNHEY, CDR2 SMNVEV, per germline (reference sequence). The CDR3 runs 14 residues. The ends were cut back, 8 bases at V and 4 bases at J, with 17 bases in the middle. The CDR3 region has the DNA TGTGCCAGCCTCGGCGGGGGGAAAGTCACTGAAGCTTTCTTT. Its protein is CASLGGGKVTEAFF.

The chain links TRBV7-6 to TRBJ2-3, with D possibly matching TRBD1 (5 bases). Trimming removed 1 base at V and 5 bases at J, with 13 bases between. The CDR3 covers 15 residues. The germline CDR1 and CDR2 sequences are SGHVS and FNYEAQ. CDR3 sequence: CASSLVALGQDTQYF. CDR3 sequence (DNA): TGTGCCAGCAGCTTAGTAGCTTTGGGGCAAGATACGCAGTATTTT.

This chain uses TRBV13 with TRBJ2-5, with 8 nucleotides matching TRBD1. The germline V gene has CDR1 PRHDT and CDR2 FYEKMQ (reference sequence). With V trimmed by 2 bases and J by 2 bases, 7 bases remained unmatched. The CDR3 totals 16 residues. The CDR3 spells CASSLSTGGYQETQYF. The CDR3 DNA reads TGTGCCAGCAGCTTAAGTACAGGGGGATATCAAGAGACCCAGTACTTC.

The rearrangement uses TRBV6-1 and TRBJ2-1; 8 bases agree with TRBD1. There are 15 residues in the CDR3. Germline CDR1 reads MNHNS; CDR2 reads SASEGT. V lost 5 bases, J lost 8 bases, and 11 bases stayed unmatched. DNA for the CDR3: TGTGCCAGCAGTACCGGACAGGGCCTTAGCGATGAGCAGTTCTTC. Translated: CASSTGQGLSDEQFF.

The chain links TRBV7-9 to TRBJ2-7, with D uncertain. V was pared by 4 bases and J by 4 bases, with 14 bases between. Germline CDR1 and CDR2: SEHNR and FQNEAQ (reference sequence). The CDR3 consists of 14 residues. The CDR3 sequence is CASSYSIGLYEQYF. In DNA, the CDR3 is TGTGCCAGCAGCTATAGCATAGGATTATACGAGCAGTACTTC.

The chain recombines TRBV28 with TRBJ1-2; the D gene is possibly TRBD1 (5 bases). CDR3 size: 15 residues. Germline values: CDR1 MDHEN, CDR2 SYDVKM. Trimming took 7 bases from V and 4 from J, leaving 19 bases between them. The CDR3 DNA is TGTGCCAGCACCGGAACCGGGGGGACTCGCTATGGCTACACCTTC. It yields the protein CASTGTGGTRYGYTF.

V is TRBV6-5 and J is TRBJ2-2; perhaps TRBD2 as D (6 bases). The V gene lost 0 bases and the J gene lost 7 bases, with 15 bases spanning the gap. This CDR3 spans 16 amino acids. The V gene's germline CDR1 is MNHEY and CDR2 SVGAGI. CDR3 coding DNA: TGTGCCAGCAGTTACTCGGGGGGAGGCGCCCTCGGGGAGCTGTTTTTT. This gives the protein CASSYSGGGALGELFF.

This clone was counted a few times. V and J are TRBV14 and TRBJ2-7; D is undetermined. The CDR3 covers 13 residues. The ends were cut back, 5 bases at V and 3 bases at J, with 11 bases in the middle. CDR1 and CDR2 (germline): SGHDN, FVKESK. This CDR3 is CASSYSSVYEQYF. In DNA, the CDR3 is TGTGCCAGCAGCTACTCGTCGGTCTACGAGCAGTACTTC.